A selection of T cell receptor beta chains follows, all from one sample in a study of cytomegalovirus exposure and HLA in healthy donors. Sequencing was performed with immunoSEQ multiplex PCR; in TCRdb, only in-frame clones are kept and a portion is missing. There are roughly 130,000 clones in the sample; more than 60% occur only once, and over 2% lies in the top ten. Sequences were obtained from PBMCs. All receptors derive from a woman between 40 and 50 years old in good health and CMV-seropositive. The CDR3 runs from the conserved cysteine through the conserved F or W. A D gene is named only where the DNA matches it firmly. Not all rows give a size; the values are once, few, many and, for expanded clones, a class.

J: TRBJ2-3; D: TRBD2; size: NA; V: TRBV2; length: 16; DNA: TGTGCCAGCAGTCCGACTAGCGGGGGGGCCAAACGAACGCAGTATTTT; CDR3: CASSPTSGGAKRTQYF
J: TRBJ1-1; D: TRBD1; size: NA; V: TRBV5-4; length: 16; DNA: TGTGCCAGCAGCCGACCCGACAGGGGGGGACACACTGAAGCTTTCTTT; CDR3: CASSRPDRGGHTEAFF
J: TRBJ1-4; D: TRBD1; size: once; V: TRBV5-1; length: 13; DNA: TGCGCCAGCAGCTTGGGACAGGGTACCAAACTGTTTTTT; CDR3: CASSLGQGTKLFF
J: TRBJ2-5; D: NA; size: NA; V: TRBV5-4; length: 13; DNA: TGTGCCAGCAGCTTATATGGAGGCGAGACCCAGTACTTC; CDR3: CASSLYGGETQYF
J: TRBJ2-1; D: NA; size: NA; V: TRBV2; length: 17; DNA: TGTGCCAGCGCCCTGTCACCGCCGTCCAGCTCCTACAATGAGCAGTTCTTC; CDR3: CASALSPPSSSYNEQFF
J: TRBJ1-2; D: TRBD1; size: NA; V: TRBV2; length: 16; DNA: TGTGCCAGCAGTGGACTAAGGACAGGACCTCACGATGGCTACACCTTC; CDR3: CASSGLRTGPHDGYTF
J: TRBJ2-5; D: NA; size: NA; V: TRBV5-8; length: 13; DNA: TGTGCCAGCACCCCGGGACTTAAAGAGACCCAGTACTTC; CDR3: CASTPGLKETQYF
J: TRBJ2-7; D: TRBD1; size: NA; V: TRBV5-4; length: 15; DNA: TGTGCCAGCAGCTCGGGACAGGGGAAGAACTACGAGCAGTACTTC; CDR3: CASSSGQGKNYEQYF
J: TRBJ2-1; D: NA; size: NA; V: TRBV7-8; length: 12; DNA: TGTGCCAGCAGCCCCCGTACGGGACTCCAGTTCTTC; CDR3: CASSPRTGLQFF
J: TRBJ1-3; D: NA; size: NA; V: TRBV6-6; length: 16; DNA: TGTGCCAGCAGTTACTCGAGTCTATTCTCTGGAAACACCATATATTTT; CDR3: CASSYSSLFSGNTIYF
J: TRBJ2-4; D: NA; size: few; V: TRBV10-3; length: 21; DNA: TGTGCCATCAGTGAGTCGAGCGACCGGGACTCTCCCCCTCTAGCCAAAAACATTCAGTACTTC; CDR3: CAISESSDRDSPPLAKNIQYF
J: TRBJ2-7; D: TRBD1; size: NA; V: TRBV5-8; length: 15; DNA: TGTGCCAGCAGCTTGGTGGGGGACAGGGCCTACGAGCAGTACTTC; CDR3: CASSLVGDRAYEQYF
J: TRBJ1-2; D: NA; size: NA; V: TRBV7-2; length: 14; DNA: TGTGCCAGCAGCCCCGCCGGGGGAAACTATGGCTACACCTTC; CDR3: CASSPAGGNYGYTF
J: TRBJ1-4; D: TRBD1; size: few; V: TRBV5-1; length: 14; DNA: TGCGCCAGCAGCCCAAGACAGGGGGGTGAAAAACTGTTTTTT; CDR3: CASSPRQGGEKLFF
J: TRBJ2-4; D: NA; size: NA; V: TRBV28; length: 11; DNA: TGTGCCAGCAGCCAGAAAAACATTCAGTACTTC; CDR3: CASSQKNIQYF
J: TRBJ2-4; D: TRBD1; size: NA; V: TRBV2; length: 15; DNA: TGTGCCAGCCAGGATGGGACAGGCGGCAAAAACATTCAGTACTTC; CDR3: CASQDGTGGKNIQYF
J: TRBJ1-6; D: NA; size: NA; V: TRBV28; length: 16; DNA: TGTGCCAACGAAACTACCGGGACACCTAAAAATTCACCCCTCCACTTT; CDR3: CANETTGTPKNSPLHF
J: TRBJ2-2; D: TRBD1; size: NA; V: TRBV4-3; length: 16; DNA: TGCGCCAGCAGCCTTGACGGACAGGGGACCACCGGGGAGCTGTTTTTT; CDR3: CASSLDGQGTTGELFF
J: TRBJ2-6; D: TRBD1; size: once; V: TRBV18; length: 18; DNA: TGTGCCAGCTCACCTACGACAGGGGGAGCGTCTGGGGCCAACGTCCTGACTTTC; CDR3: CASSPTTGGASGANVLTF
J: TRBJ1-5; D: TRBD1; size: NA; V: TRBV7-9; length: 19; DNA: TGTGCCAGCAGCTCACCGGGACAGGGCGATTGGAATAGCAATCAGCCCCAGCATTTT; CDR3: CASSSPGQGDWNSNQPQHF
J: TRBJ1-2; D: TRBD1; size: once; V: TRBV6-1; length: 14; DNA: TGTGCCAGCAGTGACACAGGGGAGGTGGGTGGCTACACCTTC; CDR3: CASSDTGEVGGYTF
J: TRBJ1-2; D: NA; size: NA; V: TRBV10-3; length: 16; DNA: TGTGCCATCAGCACTCTCGGCCGGCAGGGCGGCTATGGCTACACCTTC; CDR3: CAISTLGRQGGYGYTF
J: TRBJ1-2; D: TRBD1; size: NA; V: TRBV5-8; length: 14; DNA: TGTGCCAGCAGCCCATTCGACAGGGGCTATGGCTACACCTTC; CDR3: CASSPFDRGYGYTF
J: TRBJ2-1; D: NA; size: NA; V: TRBV4-1; length: 15; DNA: TGCGCCAGCAGCCAAGATGGGACTGGGGACAATGAGCAGTTCTTC; CDR3: CASSQDGTGDNEQFF
J: TRBJ2-5; D: TRBD1; size: NA; V: TRBV7-2; length: 17; DNA: TGTGCCAGCAGCTTCGGCCGGGACAGGGGTCTCGGAGAGACCCAGTACTTC; CDR3: CASSFGRDRGLGETQYF